The 3 T cell receptor beta chains presented below share a single source sample, sequenced in a study of CD8 T cells in ankylosing spondylitis. General study findings and limits: What seemed typical of ankylosing spondylitis blood was a TCR beta motif built from about 8 highly homologous variants.

These receptors have no identified antigens. One entry per CDR3 protein results from TCRdb running MiXCR on the 5' RACE reads. Of roughly 490,000 distinct CDR3 sequences in the sample, roughly 5.3% were seen once. Sequenced: blood, either unsorted or a sorted T cell fraction (not recorded which). Receptor source: a male donor with ankylosing spondylitis.

This clonotype was counted at least ten times. The rearrangement uses TRBV6-2 or TRBV6-3 and TRBJ1-6, with no clear D. The CDR3 extends over 15 amino acids. Between the trimmed V and J ends, which lost 4 bases and 9 bases, there was a span of 16 bases. Germline CDR1 reads MNHEY; CDR2 reads SVGEGT. CDR3: CASSWDWSGISPLHF. CDR3 in DNA: TGTGCCAGCAGTTGGGATTGGAGCGGGATTTCACCCCTCCACTTT.

The table lists this clonotype with a few counts. The rearrangement joins TRBV7-9 to TRBJ2-1; possible D gene TRBD1, 5 bases. In germline, CDR1 is SEHNR, CDR2 FQNEAQ (reference sequence). V dropped 5 bases and J dropped 4 bases, with 9 bases sitting between them. This CDR3 comprises 13 residues. The CDR3 region is CASSPTVYNEQFF. The CDR3 nucleotides are TGTGCCAGCAGCCCGACAGTTTACAATGAGCAGTTCTTC.

This clonotype was counted at least ten times. CDR3 in DNA: TGCGCCAGCAGCTTGCTAAGTTTGACCTACGAGCAGTACTTC. This translates into CASSLLSLTYEQYF. The V gene is TRBV5-1, the J gene TRBJ2-7; D remains unclear. Germline V gene lookup returns CDR1 SGHRS and CDR2 YFSETQ. V was trimmed by 1 base and J by 2 bases, leaving 10 bases between them. This CDR3 is built from 14 residues.